The 4 T cell receptor beta chains below were found in one sample sequenced in a study of CD8+ T cells in alopecia areata. Once RNA had been extracted, it was reverse transcribed into cDNA to act as the sequencing template. Measured with immunoSEQ multiplex PCR; TCRdb has only the in-frame clones, and not every one. The table records roughly 98,000 clones, about 58% of them present only once. The treatment here: oral pan-JAK inhibitor, 5-10 mg twice daily. The source material was CD8+ T cells sorted from blood, sampled at week 4, from a patient treated with tofacitinib. These receptors were obtained from a human donor with alopecia areata.

V and J are TRBV14 and TRBJ2-7; D is unclear. The germline gives CDR1 SGHDN, CDR2 FVKESK. The CDR3 covers 9 residues. Trimming took 0 bases from V and 12 from J, leaving 3 bases between them. DNA of the CDR3: TGTGCCAGCAGCCAAGATGGGTACTTC. It specifies CASSQDGYF. The full variable domain, with the rest looked up from reference TRBV14 and TRBJ2-7, is EAGVTQFPSHSVIEKGQTVTLRCDPISGHDNLYWYRRVMGKEIKFLLHFVKESKQDESGMPNNRFLAERTGGTYSTLKVQPAELEDSGVYFCASSQDGYFGPGTRLTVT.

Only one count was recorded for this clone. CDR3 nucleotides: TGTGCCAGCAGCTTAGATTGGGGGACAGACCGAGAGACCCAGTACTTC. This codes for CASSLDWGTDRETQYF. The chain uses TRBV7-9 and TRBJ2-5; 7 nucleotides agree with TRBD1. Germline lookup yields CDR1 SEHNR and CDR2 FQNEAQ (reference sequence). V shed 1 base, J shed 4 bases, and the junction held 9 bases outside the gene matches. This CDR3 comprises 16 residues.

The chain employs TRBV5-1 and TRBJ2-1; 7 bases are a match to TRBD2. This CDR3 is built from 17 residues. V lost 3 bases and J lost 4; bases outside the gene matches: 13. The germline CDR1 and CDR2 sequences are SGHRS and YFSETQ. DNA of the CDR3: TGCGCCAGCAGCTCGAGAGGGTCTAGCGGTCTTTACAATGAGCAGTTCTTC. Amino acids: CASSSRGSSGLYNEQFF. The full variable domain, rest sourced from reference TRBV5-1 and TRBJ2-1, is KAGVTQTPRYLIKTRGQQVTLSCSPISGHRSVSWYQQTPGQGLQFLFEYFSETQRNKGNFPGRFSGRQFSNSRSEMNVSTLELGDSALYLCASSSRGSSGLYNEQFFGPGTRLTVL.

This clone has more than one count but fewer than ten. V usage is TRBV15 and J usage is TRBJ2-5; D unclear. Germline V gene sequence: CDR1 LNHNV, CDR2 YYDKDF (reference sequence). CDR3 size: 15 residues. V was clipped by 5 bases and J by 4 bases, with 17 bases between them. The chain's CDR3 is CATSPGVTSPETQYF. DNA of the CDR3: TGTGCCACCAGCCCCGGAGTGACCTCTCCAGAGACCCAGTACTTC.